The sequence of this T cell receptor (beta chain) was determined in a study of T cell repertoires in cytomegalovirus infection. Study at large: CMV epitopes in the study were HLA-C-restricted (recently identified) and HLA-B-restricted (well studied). Based on public TCR beta signatures, there were indications of CMV infection and of a matching HLA type.

TCRdb ran MiXCR on the reads and lists one entry per CDR3 protein. The repertoire has more than 65,000 distinct CDR3 sequences, more than 40% of them found once; the top ten carry approximately 95%. Study conclusions and caveats: CMV carriers with the relevant HLA were identified by cumulative public TCR beta family frequency.

CDR1 and CDR2 from the germline V gene are DFQATT and SNEGSKA (reference sequence). This CDR3 is 15 amino acids long. Between the trimmed V and J ends, which lost 0 bases and 4 bases, there was a span of 15 bases. Of note for this clonotype: The antigen remains unidentified.

The chain joins TRBV20-1 to TRBJ1-1; unclear D gene. The material sequenced was CD8+ T cells from cultured PBMCs, taken from culture after CMV antigen stimulation. The receptor was derived from a human donor in good health (CMV status not recorded). Some clones in this sample may be carry-over from other donors' samples. CDR3 protein: CSAREGWQFLTEAFF. Written as DNA, the CDR3 is TGCAGTGCTAGAGAAGGGTGGCAGTTTCTCACTGAAGCTTTCTTT.